The next 18 T cell receptor beta chains were all read from a single sample in a study of blood T cell repertoires in COVID-19. The assay was immunoSEQ multiplex PCR, and TCRdb's table has in-frame clones only and misses some. The sample gives hundreds of thousands of clones, under 90% of which show up once; around 4% is in the top ten. What was sequenced was PBMCs or T cells enriched from blood (not recorded which). Source of these receptors: a man aged 25-45 years who had recovered from COVID-19.

This clone was observed a few times. The V and J genes are TRBV25-1 and TRBJ1-1; weak D call: TRBD1 (5 bases). The V gene's germline CDR1 is MGHDK and CDR2 SYGVNS. The CDR3 runs 15 residues. The V end lost 1 base, the J end lost 0 bases, and 9 bases lay between the germline ends. The CDR3 loop is CASSESGGLNTEAFF. The CDR3 DNA reads TGTGCCAGCAGTGAATCCGGGGGACTGAACACTGAAGCTTTCTTT.

The gene calls are TRBV24-1 and TRBJ1-5; 9 positions match TRBD1. V trimming: 3 bases; J trimming: 6 bases; junction bases outside the gene matches: 11. This CDR3 is built from 17 residues. Germline CDR1 reads KGHDR; CDR2 reads SFDVKD. CDR3 coding DNA: TGTGCCACCAGTGATCGGACAGGGGTTGGCGTCGGTCAGCCCCAGCATTTT. Its translation is CATSDRTGVGVGQPQHF.

A remark on this clone: At one boundary the junction diverges from the germline segment, which might be a read error. The chain joins TRBV7-7 to TRBJ2-7; D possibly corresponds to TRBD1 (6 bases). The V gene's germline CDR1 is SSHAT and CDR2 FNYEAQ (reference sequence). The CDR3 is 15 amino acids. The DNA for the CDR3 is TGTGCTAGCAGCTTAGGTCAGGGGAAGGCCTACGAGCAGTACTTC. This sequence encodes CASSLGQGKAYEQYF.

The V call is TRBV5-4, the J call TRBJ1-2; 7 nucleotides agree with TRBD1. This CDR3 is 15 amino acids long. The germline CDR1 and CDR2 sequences are SGHNT and YYREEE (reference sequence). The junction had 6 bases not matched to a gene; V was cut back by 4 bases and J by 0 bases. CDR3 nucleotides: TGTGCCAGCAGCGTCGACAGGGTAACTAACTATGGCTACACCTTC. Its protein product is CASSVDRVTNYGYTF. Drawing the rest from reference TRBV5-4 and TRBJ1-2, the complete variable domain is ETGVTQSPTHLIKTRGQQVTLRCSSQSGHNTVSWYQQALGQGPQFIFQYYREEENGRGNFPPRFSGLQFPNYSSELNVNALELDDSALYLCASSVDRVTNYGYTFGSGTRLTVV.

The V call is TRBV19, the J call TRBJ2-3, with D perhaps matching TRBD2 (5 bases). The V gene's germline CDR1 is LNHDA and CDR2 SQIVND (reference sequence). The CDR3 length is 13 residues. V shed 2 bases and J shed 4 bases, with 7 bases lying between them. Written as DNA, the CDR3 is TGTGCCAGTAGTATACAGCGGTCAGATACGCAGTATTTT. Residues: CASSIQRSDTQYF. The whole variable domain, filled in from reference TRBV19 and TRBJ2-3, reads DGGITQSPKYLFRKEGQNVTLSCEQNLNHDAMYWYRQDPGQGLRLIYYSQIVNDFQKGDIAEGYSVSREKKESFPLTVTSAQKNPTAFYLCASSIQRSDTQYFGPGTRLTVL.

The J gene is TRBJ1-1, the V gene TRBV19; the D gene is possibly TRBD1 (6 bases). CDR1 and CDR2 from the germline V gene are LNHDA and SQIVND (reference sequence). This CDR3 is 13 amino acids long. V lost 7 bases, J lost 6 bases, and 15 bases lay in between. The CDR3: CASIRQGIPEAFF. DNA of the CDR3: TGTGCCAGTATACGCCAGGGGATTCCTGAAGCTTTCTTT.

This clone appeared a few times. This chain uses TRBV7-9 with TRBJ1-1, with 8 bases matching TRBD1. Germline V gene lookup returns CDR1 SEHNR and CDR2 FQNEAQ (reference sequence). Trimming cost V 5 bases and J 1 base; bases outside gene matches: 6. This CDR3 is built from 15 residues. CDR3 sequence: CASSLDRGPNTEAFF. In nucleotides, the CDR3 is TGTGCCAGCAGCCTAGACAGGGGCCCGAACACTGAAGCTTTCTTT.

The chain recombines TRBV6-1 with TRBJ1-3, with D tentatively TRBD1 (5 bases). CDR1 and CDR2 (germline): MNHNS, SASEGT. Trimming took off 1 base at V and 2 bases at J, with 24 bases between the two ends. The CDR3 is 20 residues long. CDR3 nucleotides: TGTGCCAGCAGTGAAGGAATAGTCAGGGCCCCTCTCTTCACTGGAAACACCATATATTTT. Residues: CASSEGIVRAPLFTGNTIYF.

The V and J genes are TRBV10-1 and TRBJ1-3, with D unclear. The germline V gene encodes CDR1 WNHNN and CDR2 SYGVQD (reference sequence). Trimming pared 0 bases from V and 3 bases from J, leaving 3 bases between. The CDR3 loop spans 13 amino acids. In DNA, the CDR3 is TGCGCCAGCAGTGAGTCGCGTGGAAACACCATATATTTT. Translation: CASSESRGNTIYF.

The chain uses TRBV5-4 and TRBJ2-5, with TRBD1 identical over 8 bases. The CDR3 is 18 residues long. V lost 4 bases and J lost 2; bases outside the gene matches: 16. Germline CDR1 reads SGHNT; CDR2 reads YYREEE (reference sequence). CDR3 DNA: TGTGCCAGCAGCCCGGACAGGGTAGCGCTATCTGGGCAAGAGACCCAGTACTTC. This gives the protein CASSPDRVALSGQETQYF.

The chain is built from TRBV2 and TRBJ2-1, with D perhaps matching TRBD2 (6 bases). Germline V CDR1 and CDR2: SNHLY, FYNNEI. Deletions cut 5 bases from V and 2 bases from J, with 13 bases between. The CDR3 covers 15 residues. The CDR3 loop reads CASSPASGPYNEQFF. The CDR3 bases are TGTGCCAGCAGTCCTGCCAGCGGGCCCTACAATGAGCAGTTCTTC.

This clone was found a few times. V is TRBV4-1 and J is TRBJ1-3; D not certain. The V gene's germline CDR1 is MGHRA and CDR2 YSYEKL. CDR3 size: 15 residues. With 1 base removed from V and 4 bases from J, the gap between germline ends came to 11 bases. In DNA, the CDR3 is TGCGCCAGCAGCCAAGGGTCGCAGGCCGGAAACACCATATATTTT. It yields the protein CASSQGSQAGNTIYF.

J is TRBJ2-5 and V is TRBV19, with TRBD2 as a possible D gene (6 bases). The CDR3 has 14 residues. The germline CDR1 and CDR2 sequences are LNHDA and SQIVND (reference sequence). Trimming stripped 7 bases from V and 5 bases from J, with 17 bases between. CDR3 in amino acids: CASTHGRETETQYF. The CDR3 nucleotides are TGTGCCAGTACCCACGGCCGGGAGACCGAGACCCAGTACTTC.

The chain is built from TRBV18 and TRBJ2-7; TRBD2 aligns across 8 bases. The CDR3 loop spans 15 amino acids. Germline V gene lookup returns CDR1 KGHSH and CDR2 LQKENI. Trimming at V came to 3 bases and at J to 2 bases, leaving 6 bases not matched to a gene. The CDR3 reads CASSPIGGGTYEQYF. The CDR3 DNA reads as TGTGCCAGCTCACCCATCGGGGGGGGCACCTACGAGCAGTACTTC.

The CDR3 DNA reads as TGCGCCAGCAGCTTGGGACCGGGAGTATCGTCCGGGGAGCTGTTTTTT. Translated, it gives CASSLGPGVSSGELFF. This chain joins TRBV5-1 and TRBJ2-2; D is possibly TRBD2 (6 bases). The CDR3 spans 16 residues. The V gene lost 0 bases and the J gene lost 6 bases, with 15 bases spanning the gap. CDR1 is SGHRS and CDR2 is YFSETQ in the germline V gene.

The rearrangement links TRBV5-4 to TRBJ2-3; TRBD1 aligns across 9 bases. After removal of 3 bases from V and 6 bases from J, the junction contained 11 bases not matched to a gene. This CDR3 is 16 amino acids long. Germline V gives CDR1 SGHNT, CDR2 YYREEE (reference sequence). In DNA, the CDR3 is TGTGCCAGCAGCTGGGGGTGGACAGGGGAGGGGGATACGCAGTATTTT. This codes for CASSWGWTGEGDTQYF.

To note about this clone: Other DNA sequences within the sample encode an identical CDR3. The genes are TRBV11-3 and TRBJ1-1; 8 bases agree with TRBD1. The CDR3 loop spans 14 amino acids. Germline V gives CDR1 SGHNT, CDR2 YENEEA. Trimming removed 1 base from V and 2 bases from J; junction bases left unmatched: 0. The CDR3 loop reads CASSLAGGNTEAFF. The DNA for the CDR3 is TGTGCCAGCAGCTTAGCAGGGGGCAACACTGAAGCTTTCTTT.

The CDR3 here is CASSHPGLETYEQYF. In nucleotides, the CDR3 is TGCGCCAGCAGCCACCCGGGACTGGAGACCTACGAGCAGTACTTC. This rearrangement joins TRBV5-1 to TRBJ2-7; TRBD2 might be the D (6 bases). Germline assignment: CDR1 SGHRS and CDR2 YFSETQ. Trimming left V 4 bases short and J 2 bases short, with 16 bases between. This CDR3 contains 15 residues.